The clone carrying this TCR beta chain was observed many times. Its antigen is unidentified. The V gene's germline CDR1 is MNHEY and CDR2 SMNVEV (reference sequence). CDR3 size: 14 residues. V dropped 3 bases and J dropped 0 bases, with 7 bases sitting between them. The library was built from about 400 ng RNA with molecular barcoded adaptors for alpha/delta and beta/gamma chains. Each CDR3 protein is one row after TCRdb ran MiXCR on the reads. The sample holds around 140,000 distinct CDR3 sequences, less than 15% seen once. The entry originates in a study of read filtering for tumor transcriptome and immune sequencing. Whole-study context: The cohort had about 16 men and 14 to 15 women aged about 45 to 80, mean around 63 years. Regarding the study as a whole: This fraction held mixed bone marrow immune cells after CD138-negative sorting. IR-seq and RNA-seq agreed better without single-read clonotypes.

The sequenced material came from a population of CD138-negative cells sorted from bone marrow. The clonotype comes from a donor aged 40 or older with multiple myeloma. The V and J genes are TRBV27 and TRBJ2-3; D gene unclear. CDR3 sequence: CASSLGISTDTQYF. The CDR3 coding sequence is TGTGCCAGCAGTTTGGGTATAAGCACAGATACGCAGTATTTT.